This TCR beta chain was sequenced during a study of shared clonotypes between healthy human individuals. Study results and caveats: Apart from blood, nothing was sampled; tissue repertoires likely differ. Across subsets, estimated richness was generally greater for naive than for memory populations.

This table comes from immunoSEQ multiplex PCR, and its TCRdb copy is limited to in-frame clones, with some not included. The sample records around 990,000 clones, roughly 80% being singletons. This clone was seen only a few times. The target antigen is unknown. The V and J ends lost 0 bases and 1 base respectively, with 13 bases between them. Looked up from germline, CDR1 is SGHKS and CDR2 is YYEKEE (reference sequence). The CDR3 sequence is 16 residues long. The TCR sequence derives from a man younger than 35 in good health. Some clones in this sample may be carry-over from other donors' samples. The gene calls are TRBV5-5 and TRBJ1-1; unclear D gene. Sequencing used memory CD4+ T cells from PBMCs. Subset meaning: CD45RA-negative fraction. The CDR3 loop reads CASSLAMVTANTEAFF. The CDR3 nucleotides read TGTGCCAGCAGCTTGGCCATGGTGACCGCGAACACTGAAGCTTTCTTT.